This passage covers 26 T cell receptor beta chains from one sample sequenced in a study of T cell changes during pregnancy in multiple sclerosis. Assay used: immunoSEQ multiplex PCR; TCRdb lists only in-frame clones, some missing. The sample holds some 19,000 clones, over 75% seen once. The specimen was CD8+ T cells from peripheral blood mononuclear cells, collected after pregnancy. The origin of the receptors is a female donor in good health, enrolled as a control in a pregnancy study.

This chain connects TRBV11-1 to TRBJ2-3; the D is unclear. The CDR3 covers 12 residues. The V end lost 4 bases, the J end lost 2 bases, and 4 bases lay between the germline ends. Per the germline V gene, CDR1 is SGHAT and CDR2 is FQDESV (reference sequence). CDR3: CASSYLTDTQYF. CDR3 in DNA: TGTGCCAGCAGCTATCTCACAGATACGCAGTATTTT.

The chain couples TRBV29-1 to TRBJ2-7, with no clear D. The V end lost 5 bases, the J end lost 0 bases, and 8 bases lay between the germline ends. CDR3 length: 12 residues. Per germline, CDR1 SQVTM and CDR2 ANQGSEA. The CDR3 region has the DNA TGCAGCGTTTCGGCAGGCTCCTACGAGCAGTACTTC. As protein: CSVSAGSYEQYF.

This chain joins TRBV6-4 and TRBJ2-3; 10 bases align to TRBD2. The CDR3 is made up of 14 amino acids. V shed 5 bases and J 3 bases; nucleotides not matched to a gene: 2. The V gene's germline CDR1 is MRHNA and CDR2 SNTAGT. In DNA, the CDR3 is TGTGCCAGCAGTAATAGCGGGGGGACAGATACGCAGTATTTT. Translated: CASSNSGGTDTQYF.

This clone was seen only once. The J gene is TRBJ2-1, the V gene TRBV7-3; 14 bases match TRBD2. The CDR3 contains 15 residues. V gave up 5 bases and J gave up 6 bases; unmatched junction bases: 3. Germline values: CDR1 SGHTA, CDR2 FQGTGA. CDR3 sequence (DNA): TGTGCCAGCAGCCAGGGACTAGCGGGGGCCAATGAGCAGTTCTTC. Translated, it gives CASSQGLAGANEQFF.

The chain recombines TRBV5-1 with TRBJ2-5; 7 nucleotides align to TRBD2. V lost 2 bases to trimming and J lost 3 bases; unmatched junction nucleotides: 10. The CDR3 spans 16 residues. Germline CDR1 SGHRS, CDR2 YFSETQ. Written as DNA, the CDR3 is TGCGCCAGCAGCTTTCCATCTACTAGCGTAGAAGAGACCCAGTACTTC. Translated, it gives CASSFPSTSVEETQYF.

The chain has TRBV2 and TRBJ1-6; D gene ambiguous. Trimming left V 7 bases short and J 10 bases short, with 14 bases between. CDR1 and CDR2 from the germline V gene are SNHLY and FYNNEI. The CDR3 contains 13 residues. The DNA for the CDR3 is TGTGCCAGCATTAACCGGGCGGGCTCACCCCTCCACTTT. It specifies CASINRAGSPLHF. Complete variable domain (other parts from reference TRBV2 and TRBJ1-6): EPEVTQTPSHQVTQMGQEVILRCVPISNHLYFYWYRQILGQKVEFLVSFYNNEISEKSEIFDDQFSVERPDGSNFTLKIRSTKLEDSAMYFCASINRAGSPLHFGNGTRLTVT.

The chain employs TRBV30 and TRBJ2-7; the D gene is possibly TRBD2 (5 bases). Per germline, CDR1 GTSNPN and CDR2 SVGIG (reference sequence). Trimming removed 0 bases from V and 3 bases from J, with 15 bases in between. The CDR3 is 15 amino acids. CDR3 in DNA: TGTGCCTGGAGTGTACGAGGGTCTGCTTACTACGAGCAGTACTTC. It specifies CAWSVRGSAYYEQYF.

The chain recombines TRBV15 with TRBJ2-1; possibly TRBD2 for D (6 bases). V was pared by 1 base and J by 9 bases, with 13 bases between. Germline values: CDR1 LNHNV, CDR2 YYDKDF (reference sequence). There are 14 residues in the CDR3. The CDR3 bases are TGTGCCACCAGCAGAGCGGGCGGGGACGTTGAGCAGTTCTTC. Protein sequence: CATSRAGGDVEQFF.

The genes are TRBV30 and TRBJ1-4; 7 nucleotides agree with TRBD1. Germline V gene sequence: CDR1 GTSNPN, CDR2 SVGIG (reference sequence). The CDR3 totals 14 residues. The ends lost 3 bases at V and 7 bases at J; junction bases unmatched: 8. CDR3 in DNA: TGTGCCTGGAGCGGGACAGAGAATAGTGAAAAACTGTTTTTT. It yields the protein CAWSGTENSEKLFF.

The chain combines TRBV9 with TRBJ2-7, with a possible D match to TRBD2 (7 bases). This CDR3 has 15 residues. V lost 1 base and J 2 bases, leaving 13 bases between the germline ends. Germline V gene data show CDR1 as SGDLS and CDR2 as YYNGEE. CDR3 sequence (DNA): TGTGCCAGCAGCGTAACCGCGGGGGCAACCTACGAGCAGTACTTC. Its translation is CASSVTAGATYEQYF.

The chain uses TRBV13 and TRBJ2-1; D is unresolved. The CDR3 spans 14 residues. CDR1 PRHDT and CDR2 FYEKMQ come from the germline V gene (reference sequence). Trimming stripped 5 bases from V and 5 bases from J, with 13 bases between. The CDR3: CASSPTESNNEQFF. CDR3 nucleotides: TGTGCCAGCAGCCCAACAGAAAGTAACAATGAGCAGTTCTTC.

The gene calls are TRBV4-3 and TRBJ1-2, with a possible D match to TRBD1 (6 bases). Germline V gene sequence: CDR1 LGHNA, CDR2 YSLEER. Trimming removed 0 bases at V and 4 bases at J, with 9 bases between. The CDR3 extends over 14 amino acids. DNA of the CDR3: TGCGCCAGCAGCCAAGATCAGGGGCCCTATGGCTACACCTTC. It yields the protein CASSQDQGPYGYTF.

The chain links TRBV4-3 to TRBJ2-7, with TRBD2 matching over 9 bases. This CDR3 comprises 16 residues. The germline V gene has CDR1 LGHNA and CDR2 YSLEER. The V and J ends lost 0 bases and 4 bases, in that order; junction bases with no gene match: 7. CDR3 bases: TGCGCCAGCAGCCAAGATTATGCGGGGGGGCGGTACGAGCAGTACTTC. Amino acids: CASSQDYAGGRYEQYF.

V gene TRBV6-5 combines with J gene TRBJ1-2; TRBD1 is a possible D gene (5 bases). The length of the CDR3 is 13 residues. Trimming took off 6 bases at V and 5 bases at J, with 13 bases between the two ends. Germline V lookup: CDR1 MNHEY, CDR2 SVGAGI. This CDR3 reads CASRKGEGYGYTF. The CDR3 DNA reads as TGTGCCAGCAGGAAAGGGGAGGGGTATGGCTACACCTTC.

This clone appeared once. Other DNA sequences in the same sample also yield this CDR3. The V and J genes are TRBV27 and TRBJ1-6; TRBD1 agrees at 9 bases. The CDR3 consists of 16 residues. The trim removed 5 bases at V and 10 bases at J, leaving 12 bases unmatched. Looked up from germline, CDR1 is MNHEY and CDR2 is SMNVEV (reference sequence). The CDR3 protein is CASSGKAGTGRSPLHF. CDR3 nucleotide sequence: TGTGCCAGCAGTGGTAAGGCGGGGACAGGGCGGTCACCCCTCCACTTT.

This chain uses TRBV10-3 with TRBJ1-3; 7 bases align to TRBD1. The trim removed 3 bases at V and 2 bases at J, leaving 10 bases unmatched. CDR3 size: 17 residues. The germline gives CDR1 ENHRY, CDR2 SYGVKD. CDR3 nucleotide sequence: TGTGCCATCAGTGATAGGACAGGAGGGGATACTGGAAACACCATATATTTT. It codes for CAISDRTGGDTGNTIYF.

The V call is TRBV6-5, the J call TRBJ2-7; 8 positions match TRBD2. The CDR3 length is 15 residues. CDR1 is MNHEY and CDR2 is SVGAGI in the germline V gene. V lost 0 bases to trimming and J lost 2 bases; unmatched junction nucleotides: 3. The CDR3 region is CASSYSVAGTYEQYF. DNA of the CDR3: TGTGCCAGCAGTTACTCGGTAGCGGGGACCTACGAGCAGTACTTC.

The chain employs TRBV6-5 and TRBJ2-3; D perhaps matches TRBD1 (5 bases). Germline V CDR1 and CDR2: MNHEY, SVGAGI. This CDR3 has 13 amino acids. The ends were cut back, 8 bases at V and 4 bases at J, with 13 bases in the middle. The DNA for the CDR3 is TGTGCCAGCTCGATAGGGGCGGCAGATACGCAGTATTTT. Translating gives CASSIGAADTQYF.

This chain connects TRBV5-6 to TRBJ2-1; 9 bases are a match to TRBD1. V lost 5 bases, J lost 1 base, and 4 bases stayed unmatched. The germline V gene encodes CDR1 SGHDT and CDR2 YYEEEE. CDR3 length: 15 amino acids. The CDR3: CASRHRGPSYNEQFF. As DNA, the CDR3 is TGTGCCAGCAGGCACAGGGGGCCGTCCTACAATGAGCAGTTCTTC.

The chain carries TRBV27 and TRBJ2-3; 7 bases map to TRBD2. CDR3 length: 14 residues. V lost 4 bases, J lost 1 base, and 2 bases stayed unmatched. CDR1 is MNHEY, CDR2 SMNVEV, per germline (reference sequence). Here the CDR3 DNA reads TGTGCCAGCAGTTCGAGCGGGGGCACAGATACGCAGTATTTT. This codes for CASSSSGGTDTQYF.

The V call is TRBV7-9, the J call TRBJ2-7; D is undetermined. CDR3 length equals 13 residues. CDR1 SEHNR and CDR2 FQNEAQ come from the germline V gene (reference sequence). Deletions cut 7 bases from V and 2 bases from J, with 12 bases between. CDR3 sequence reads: CASTPPHTYEQYF. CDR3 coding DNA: TGTGCCAGCACCCCCCCTCACACCTACGAGCAGTACTTC.

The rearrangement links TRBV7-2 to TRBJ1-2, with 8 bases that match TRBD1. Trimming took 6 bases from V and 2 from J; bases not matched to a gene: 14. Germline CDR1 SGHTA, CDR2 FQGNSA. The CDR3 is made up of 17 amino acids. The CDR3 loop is CASSGTTTGAGNYGYTF. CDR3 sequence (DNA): TGTGCCAGCAGTGGGACTACGACAGGGGCGGGGAACTATGGCTACACCTTC.

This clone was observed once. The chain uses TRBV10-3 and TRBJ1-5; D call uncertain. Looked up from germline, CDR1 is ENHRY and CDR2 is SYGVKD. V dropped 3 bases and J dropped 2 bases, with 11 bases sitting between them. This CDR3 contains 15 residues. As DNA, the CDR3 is TGTGCCATCAGTGATTTTGGGCAGGGCAATCAGCCCCAGCATTTT. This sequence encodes CAISDFGQGNQPQHF.

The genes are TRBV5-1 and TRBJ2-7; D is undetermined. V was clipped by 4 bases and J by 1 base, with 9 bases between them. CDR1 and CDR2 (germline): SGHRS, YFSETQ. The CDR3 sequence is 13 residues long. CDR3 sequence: CASSVDLSYEQYF. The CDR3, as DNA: TGCGCCAGCAGCGTGGACCTATCCTACGAGCAGTACTTC.

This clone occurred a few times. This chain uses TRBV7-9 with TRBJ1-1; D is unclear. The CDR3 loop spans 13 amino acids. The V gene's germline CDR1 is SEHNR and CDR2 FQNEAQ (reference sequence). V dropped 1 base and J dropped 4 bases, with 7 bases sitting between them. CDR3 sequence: CASSLEFRTEAFF. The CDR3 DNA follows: TGTGCCAGCAGCTTAGAATTCCGCACTGAAGCTTTCTTT.

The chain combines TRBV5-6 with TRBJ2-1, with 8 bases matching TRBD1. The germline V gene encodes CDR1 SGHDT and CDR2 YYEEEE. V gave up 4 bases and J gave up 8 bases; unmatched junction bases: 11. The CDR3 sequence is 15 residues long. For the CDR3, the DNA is TGTGCCAGCAGCCCCAGGGGGCGTAGCGGCTATGAGCAGTTCTTC. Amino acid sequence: CASSPRGRSGYEQFF.